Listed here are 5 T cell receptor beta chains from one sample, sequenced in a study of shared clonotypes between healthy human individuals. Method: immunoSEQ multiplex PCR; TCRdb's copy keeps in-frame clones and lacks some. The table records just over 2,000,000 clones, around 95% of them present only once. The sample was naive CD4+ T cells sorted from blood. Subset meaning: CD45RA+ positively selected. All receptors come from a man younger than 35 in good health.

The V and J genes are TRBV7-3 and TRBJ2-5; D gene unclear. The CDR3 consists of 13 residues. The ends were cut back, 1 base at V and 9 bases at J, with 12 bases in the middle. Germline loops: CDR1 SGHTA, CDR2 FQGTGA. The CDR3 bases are TGTGCCAGCAGCTTAATTCTATCCGGGCCCCAGTACTTC. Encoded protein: CASSLILSGPQYF.

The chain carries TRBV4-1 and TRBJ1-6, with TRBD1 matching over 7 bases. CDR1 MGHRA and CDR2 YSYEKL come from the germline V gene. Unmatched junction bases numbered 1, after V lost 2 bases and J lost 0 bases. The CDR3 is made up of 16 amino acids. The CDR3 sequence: CASSQTGASYNSPLHF. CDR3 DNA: TGCGCCAGCAGCCAAACAGGGGCCTCCTATAATTCACCCCTCCACTTT.

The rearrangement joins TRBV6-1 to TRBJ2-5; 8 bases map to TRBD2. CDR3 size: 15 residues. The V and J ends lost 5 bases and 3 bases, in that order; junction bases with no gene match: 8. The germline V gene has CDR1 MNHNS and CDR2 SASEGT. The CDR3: CASSLGRAHEETQYF. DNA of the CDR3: TGTGCCAGCAGTCTCGGGAGGGCCCACGAAGAGACCCAGTACTTC.

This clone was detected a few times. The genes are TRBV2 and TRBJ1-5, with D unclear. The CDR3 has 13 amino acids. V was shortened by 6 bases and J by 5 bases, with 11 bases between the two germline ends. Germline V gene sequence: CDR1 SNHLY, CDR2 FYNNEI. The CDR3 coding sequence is TGTGCCAGCAGGATGGAACCGTATCAGCCCCAGCATTTT. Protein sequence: CASRMEPYQPQHF.

CDR3 residues: CASSSRVLTEAFF. The CDR3 coding sequence is TGTGCCAGCAGCTCCAGGGTCTTAACTGAAGCTTTCTTT. The rearrangement links TRBV7-8 to TRBJ1-1; D is possibly TRBD1 (5 bases). Trimming removed 4 bases at V and 5 bases at J, with 11 bases between. The CDR3 contains 13 residues. The germline gives CDR1 SGHVS, CDR2 FQNEAQ.